This T cell receptor (beta chain) comes out of a study of vaccination and CD4 T cells after COVID-19. As for the study in general: Post-vaccine sample collection happened at a median of around 65 days after dose two, ranging 14 to 241. Treatment of control cultures consisted of a CEFX pool, an HIV-1 Nef pool, or no peptide.

The Oncomine TCR Beta short-read assay sequenced DNA from cultured CD4+ T cells. TCRdb ran MiXCR on the PCR reads and lists one entry per CDR3 protein. The sample includes 10,000 to 15,000 distinct CDR3 sequences, more than 70% seen only once; the top ten take about a tenth. The treatment denotes: approximately 11-day PBMC culture with coronavirus spike peptide pools or control peptides (ViraFEST assay). Germline trimming cut 4 bases from V and 4 bases from J; bases unmatched to any gene: 8. This CDR3 is built from 14 residues. The germline CDR1 and CDR2 sequences are DFQATT and SNEGSKA (reference sequence). In this sample, this clonotype turned up a few times. Its antigen remains unknown.

Sequenced material: CD4+ T cells from blood, cultured in vitro. The chain uses TRBV20-1 and TRBJ1-1; 8 bases agree with TRBD1. This receptor was identified in a human donor who had recovered from COVID-19. CDR3 loop: CSATLGQAGTEAFF. The CDR3 nucleotides are TGCAGTGCTACCCTGGGACAGGCCGGCACTGAAGCTTTCTTT.